These 10 T cell receptor beta chains originate from one sample sequenced in a study of blood T cells in healthy people across ages. For the second PCR, which ran for about 7 to 11 cycles, a sample-barcoded 5' primer and a J-beta primer mix were used. TCRdb reprocessed the 5' RACE reads with MiXCR, giving one entry per CDR3 protein. The sample lists over 750,000 distinct CDR3 sequences; roughly 25% were seen once. This sample also belongs to another study, concerning T cells of mothers and their children.

Sequencing input: blood. These receptors all come from a boy younger than 18 in good health.

This clonotype occurred a few times. At one of its ends the junction is not consistent with the germline gene, which may arise from a read error. The chain employs TRBV29-1 and TRBJ1-4; the D is unclear. The CDR3 covers 12 residues. In germline, CDR1 is SQVTM, CDR2 ANQGSEA. CDR3 sequence: CSGKTTYEKLFF. In DNA, the CDR3 is TGCAGCGGCAAGACAACTTATGAAAAACTGTTTTTT.

The V and J genes are TRBV12-3 or TRBV12-4 and TRBJ2-2; D remains unclear. The V gene lost 6 bases and the J gene lost 0 bases, with 8 bases spanning the gap. The CDR3 has 14 residues. The CDR3 spells CASSPNANTGELFF. As DNA, the CDR3 is TGTGCCAGCAGCCCGAACGCGAACACCGGGGAGCTGTTTTTT.

The chain carries TRBV7-3 and TRBJ2-1; D might be TRBD2 (6 bases). The V end lost 3 bases, the J end lost 0 bases, and 15 bases lay between the germline ends. CDR1 SGHTA and CDR2 FQGTGA come from the germline V gene. The CDR3 covers 17 residues. CDR3 in DNA: TGTGCCAGCAGCTTCTTCATAGCGGCAAGCTCCTACAATGAGCAGTTCTTC. Amino acids: CASSFFIAASSYNEQFF.

CDR3 in DNA: TGTGCCAGCAGTCTGGACCGGACCCACTCCTACGAGCAGTACTTC. As protein: CASSLDRTHSYEQYF. V and J are TRBV27 and TRBJ2-7, with D unresolved. The CDR3 runs 15 residues. The V and J ends lost 5 bases and 0 bases respectively, with 14 bases between them. Germline-derived CDR1 and CDR2 are MNHEY and SMNVEV (reference sequence).

The chain recombines TRBV7-2 with TRBJ2-3; 11 positions match TRBD2. V lost 4 bases to trimming and J lost 5 bases; unmatched junction nucleotides: 8. CDR3 size: 16 residues. Per germline, CDR1 SGHTA and CDR2 FQGNSA. The CDR3 loop is CASSSVAGGPGDTQYF. DNA for the CDR3: TGTGCCAGCAGCTCTGTAGCGGGGGGGCCCGGAGATACGCAGTATTTT.

The rearrangement uses TRBV20-1 and TRBJ2-5, with D possibly TRBD2 on 5 matching bases. Germline CDR1 reads DFQATT; CDR2 reads SNEGSKA (reference sequence). V was pared by 3 bases and J by 4 bases, with 15 bases between. CDR3 length equals 14 residues. This CDR3 reads CSASPRLAGETQYF. CDR3 nucleotide sequence: TGCAGTGCTAGTCCACGGCTAGCTGGAGAGACCCAGTACTTC.

V is TRBV24-1 and J is TRBJ2-2; maybe TRBD2 (6 bases). V was pared by 6 bases and J by 3 bases, with 13 bases between. The length of the CDR3 is 15 residues. Germline CDR1 and CDR2: KGHDR and SFDVKD. CDR3 in DNA: TGTGCCACCAGTTCATCATGGGAGGACACCGGGGAGCTGTTTTTT. Its translation: CATSSSWEDTGELFF.

The chain joins TRBV19 to TRBJ1-1; D possibly corresponds to TRBD1 (6 bases). The CDR3 has 14 amino acids. Trimming left V 7 bases short and J 2 bases short, with 14 bases between. Germline lookup yields CDR1 LNHDA and CDR2 SQIVND (reference sequence). CDR3 amino acids: CASTSPGGNTEAFF. CDR3 bases: TGTGCCAGTACTTCACCCGGGGGCAACACTGAAGCTTTCTTT.

This clonotype has just a few counts. The V gene is TRBV9, the J gene TRBJ1-6, with TRBD1 matching over 10 bases. V lost 4 bases to trimming and J lost 8 bases; unmatched junction nucleotides: 9. Germline V lookup: CDR1 SGDLS, CDR2 YYNGEE. This CDR3 has 16 amino acids. CDR3 sequence: CASSLYSGTGDSPLHF. CDR3 bases: TGTGCCAGCAGCCTTTACTCCGGGACAGGGGATTCACCCCTCCACTTT.

This clonotype has more than one count but fewer than ten. The rearrangement links TRBV4-3 to TRBJ2-5, with TRBD2 matching over 8 bases. The CDR3 has 16 residues. V shed 0 bases and J 3 bases; nucleotides not matched to a gene: 6. CDR1 and CDR2 from the germline V gene are LGHNA and YSLEER. The CDR3 sequence: CASSQDLTSVEETQYF. CDR3 coding DNA: TGCGCCAGCAGCCAAGATTTGACTAGCGTGGAAGAGACCCAGTACTTC.